This is a list of T cell receptor beta chains from one sample in a study of regulatory T cells. Data came from immunoSEQ multiplex PCR; TCRdb stores just in-frame clones and leaves some out. Among tens of thousands of clones, roughly 93% were seen once, and the ten largest hold approximately 3.3%. Sequenced input: CD8+ T cells sorted from blood. The source of these receptors is a child aged 2 to 9 with CD3G deficiency. Both conserved end residues are part of each CDR3. A D gene is named only where the DNA matches it firmly. Rows may omit the clone size; those that give it use once, few, many or a size class.

cdr3_nt: TGTGCCAGCAGTGGACTAGCGGGAAGAGATGAGCAGTTCTTC; cdr3_aa: CASSGLAGRDEQFF; v_call: TRBV28; d_call: TRBD2; j_call: TRBJ2-1; clone_size: -
cdr3_nt: TGTGCCAGCAGTTTTTCTGCAACTAATGAAAAACTGTTTTTT; cdr3_aa: CASSFSATNEKLFF; v_call: TRBV28; d_call: -; j_call: TRBJ1-4; clone_size: -
cdr3_nt: TGTGCCATCAGAGACATACGCTATGGCTACACCTTC; cdr3_aa: CAIRDIRYGYTF; v_call: TRBV10-3; d_call: -; j_call: TRBJ1-2; clone_size: -
cdr3_nt: TGTGCCAGTAAAAGGGAGTCCGGGGAGCTGTTTTTT; cdr3_aa: CASKRESGELFF; v_call: TRBV19; d_call: -; j_call: TRBJ2-2; clone_size: -
cdr3_nt: TGTGCCAGCAGTTTAGCGGGAGGGTACAATGAGCAGTTCTTC; cdr3_aa: CASSLAGGYNEQFF; v_call: TRBV28; d_call: TRBD2; j_call: TRBJ2-1; clone_size: -
cdr3_nt: TGTGCCAGCAGTTTAACCAGCGGGTCCTACAATGAGCAGTTCTTC; cdr3_aa: CASSLTSGSYNEQFF; v_call: TRBV27; d_call: -; j_call: TRBJ2-1; clone_size: -
cdr3_nt: TGCGCCAGCAGCTTGAGTGGCGGGGTCCATGAGCAGTTCTTC; cdr3_aa: CASSLSGGVHEQFF; v_call: TRBV5-1; d_call: -; j_call: TRBJ2-1; clone_size: -
cdr3_nt: TGTGCCAGCAGCACCCGAGGGCCCTCCTACGAGCAGTACTTC; cdr3_aa: CASSTRGPSYEQYF; v_call: TRBV28; d_call: -; j_call: TRBJ2-7; clone_size: -
cdr3_nt: TGTGCCAGCAGCTTAGGTGCAGGGATGGGGTCCCAGTACTTC; cdr3_aa: CASSLGAGMGSQYF; v_call: TRBV7-9; d_call: -; j_call: TRBJ2-5; clone_size: -
cdr3_nt: TGCACCAGCCAGGTTGGGAAGAACACTGAAGCTTTCTTT; cdr3_aa: CTSQVGKNTEAFF; v_call: TRBV10-2; d_call: -; j_call: TRBJ1-1; clone_size: -
cdr3_nt: TGTGCCAGTAGTATTGGGGGTGCAGATACGCAGTATTTT; cdr3_aa: CASSIGGADTQYF; v_call: TRBV19; d_call: -; j_call: TRBJ2-3; clone_size: -
cdr3_nt: TGTGCCAGCAGTTTAGACAGGGCGTCTGGCTACACCTTC; cdr3_aa: CASSLDRASGYTF; v_call: TRBV28; d_call: TRBD1; j_call: TRBJ1-2; clone_size: -
cdr3_nt: TGTGCCAGCAGTGGCTGGACAGTCCAAGAGACCCAGTACTTC; cdr3_aa: CASSGWTVQETQYF; v_call: TRBV6-1; d_call: -; j_call: TRBJ2-5; clone_size: -
cdr3_nt: TGCGCCAGCAGCTTTTTGGGACCGGCGTACGAGCAGTACTTC; cdr3_aa: CASSFLGPAYEQYF; v_call: TRBV5-1; d_call: -; j_call: TRBJ2-7; clone_size: -
cdr3_nt: TGTGCCAGTAGTCAAAGGGCATGGGGGTATTCGGGCGAGCAGTACTTC; cdr3_aa: CASSQRAWGYSGEQYF; v_call: TRBV19; d_call: -; j_call: TRBJ2-7; clone_size: -
cdr3_nt: TGTGCCAGCAGTTTTAGCGCTAGCACAGATACGCAGTATTTT; cdr3_aa: CASSFSASTDTQYF; v_call: TRBV28; d_call: -; j_call: TRBJ2-3; clone_size: once
cdr3_nt: TGTGCCAGTAGTCCTGGACAGGGCAACTATGGCTACACCTTC; cdr3_aa: CASSPGQGNYGYTF; v_call: TRBV19; d_call: TRBD1; j_call: TRBJ1-2; clone_size: -
cdr3_nt: TGTGCCAGCAGCCCGCGGGGGTTGTCCTACGAGCAGTACTTC; cdr3_aa: CASSPRGLSYEQYF; v_call: TRBV28; d_call: TRBD2; j_call: TRBJ2-7; clone_size: -
cdr3_nt: TGTGCCAGCAGTTTATGGGGGAGCTACGAGCAGTACTTC; cdr3_aa: CASSLWGSYEQYF; v_call: TRBV28; d_call: -; j_call: TRBJ2-7; clone_size: -
cdr3_nt: TGTGCCAGCAGTCATTACCGGAACAGGCGTACGTACGAGCAGTACTTC; cdr3_aa: CASSHYRNRRTYEQYF; v_call: TRBV28; d_call: -; j_call: TRBJ2-7; clone_size: -
cdr3_nt: TGTGCCAGTAGTATTGTGGTAGGGAGGGAGTCCTACAATGAGCAGTTCTTC; cdr3_aa: CASSIVVGRESYNEQFF; v_call: TRBV19; d_call: TRBD2; j_call: TRBJ2-1; clone_size: -
cdr3_nt: TGTGCCAGCAGTTTAGGAGAGAGATCCTACGAGCAGTACTTC; cdr3_aa: CASSLGERSYEQYF; v_call: TRBV28; d_call: -; j_call: TRBJ2-7; clone_size: -